This TCR beta chain is from a study of shared clonotypes between healthy human individuals. This clone has only a few counts. When replicate PCRs were run on unsorted PBMC, they used about 300 ng DNA, some 33,000 T cell genomes. Per the authors' pipeline: ImmunoSEQ gave junction-only sequences without quality scores, so filtering differed. Assay: immunoSEQ multiplex PCR; the TCRdb copy retains only in-frame clones and omits some. The V and J calls and clone size come from that table; D and trimming were worked out from the DNA. The sample includes roughly 500,000 clones, around 73% of them seen just once. Trimming took off 1 base at V and 0 bases at J, with 6 bases between the two ends. The CDR3 loop spans 15 amino acids. Germline CDR1 reads LNHDA; CDR2 reads SQIVND (reference sequence).

This chain connects TRBV19 to TRBJ2-2; D is uncertain. The TCR sequence derives from a middle-aged woman in good health. Some clones in this sample may be carry-over from other donors' samples. The source material was PBMCs. The CDR3: CASSIVSSNTGELFF. CDR3 DNA: TGTGCCAGTAGTATAGTAAGTTCGAACACCGGGGAGCTGTTTTTT.